The 6 T cell receptor beta chains below all came from one sample that was sequenced in a study of circulating CD8 cells and anti-PD-1 response in melanoma. Each library started from about 15 ng of total RNA using the QIAseq Immune Repertoire TCR panel. MiXCR, applied by TCRdb to the reads, yields one record per CDR3 protein. The data hold a few hundred distinct CDR3 sequences, with over 7% observed a single time. Four subsets defined by PD-1 and/or TIGIT were sorted from live CD3+CD8+TCRalphabeta+ cells. The sample in question was CD8+ T cells from PBMCs, obtained at baseline or after one month of anti-PD-1 therapy (not recorded which). These receptors all come from a human donor with melanoma.

This clonotype is categorized as medium-sized. This chain links TRBV7-9 with TRBJ2-7; 9 bases map to TRBD1. CDR3 length: 13 amino acids. Per the germline V gene, CDR1 is SEHNR and CDR2 is FQNEAQ (reference sequence). J was trimmed by 4 bases and V by 5 bases; bases with no gene match: 3. DNA for the CDR3: TGTGCCAGCAGCACCGGGACAGGGTACGAGCAGTACTTC. This encodes CASSTGTGYEQYF.

Turning to this clonotype: A clone one base away is much larger, so this may be a read error. J is TRBJ2-1 and V is TRBV9; the D gene is possibly TRBD1 (6 bases). The CDR3 contains 14 residues. The germline V gene has CDR1 SGDLS and CDR2 YYNGEE. Trimming removed 7 bases at V and 5 bases at J, with 16 bases between. The CDR3 sequence: CASGGFDRNNEQFF. In nucleotides, the CDR3 is TGTGCCAGCGGGGGCTTCGACAGGAACAATGAGCAGTTCTTC.

This clonotype counts as large. The gene calls are TRBV9 and TRBJ2-7, with D possibly being TRBD1 or TRBD2 (6 bases each). Germline CDR1 and CDR2: SGDLS and YYNGEE. The CDR3 sequence is 15 residues long. Deletions cut 3 bases from V and 5 bases from J, with 18 bases between. The CDR3: CASSARGAGLNEQYF. The CDR3 DNA sequence: TGTGCCAGCAGCGCTAGGGGGGCCGGTTTAAACGAGCAGTACTTC.

This clonotype is medium-sized within its sample. This rearrangement joins TRBV11-2 to TRBJ2-1, with no clear D. From germline, CDR1 is SGHAT and CDR2 FQNNGV. This CDR3 is 11 amino acids long. Trimming removed 1 base at V and 6 bases at J, with 1 base between. CDR3 DNA: TGTGCCAGCAGCTTAGCCAATGAGCAGTTCTTC. Protein product: CASSLANEQFF.

By sample fraction, this clonotype is large (0.1 to 1%). This rearrangement joins TRBV28 to TRBJ1-2; tentative D call: TRBD1 (5 bases). The CDR3 extends over 14 amino acids. The germline V gene has CDR1 MDHEN and CDR2 SYDVKM. V lost 5 bases to trimming and J lost 4 bases, with 14 bases between them. Written as DNA, the CDR3 is TGTGCCAGCAGTGTGGCGGGGACGGTCTATGGCTACACCTTC. Translation: CASSVAGTVYGYTF.

This clonotype has a handful of counts. The chain carries TRBV25-1 and TRBJ2-7; no clear D. The CDR3 length is 11 residues. Trimming removed 10 bases at V and 3 bases at J, with 10 bases between. Looked up from germline, CDR1 is MGHDK and CDR2 is SYGVNS. Here the CDR3 reads CAKSNFYEQYF. Written as DNA, the CDR3 is TGTGCCAAAAGCAATTTCTACGAGCAGTACTTC.